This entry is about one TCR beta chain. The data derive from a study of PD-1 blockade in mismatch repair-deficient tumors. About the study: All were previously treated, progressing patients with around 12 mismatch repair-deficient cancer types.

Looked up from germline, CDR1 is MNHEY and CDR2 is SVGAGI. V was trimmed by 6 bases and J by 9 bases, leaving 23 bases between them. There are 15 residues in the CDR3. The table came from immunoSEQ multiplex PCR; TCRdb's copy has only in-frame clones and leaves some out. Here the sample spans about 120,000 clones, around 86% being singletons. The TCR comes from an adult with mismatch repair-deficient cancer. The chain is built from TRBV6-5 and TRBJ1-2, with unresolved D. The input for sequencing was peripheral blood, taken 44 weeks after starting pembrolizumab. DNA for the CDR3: TGTGCCAGCAGATATGCGCTCCTAGGGAACTCCAGCTACACCTTC. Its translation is CASRYALLGNSSYTF.